The sequence of this TCR beta chain was determined in a study of blood T cell repertoires in COVID-19. Study as a whole: Acute-phase and convalescent COVID-19 samples originated in the United States, Italy and Spain.

CDR3 size: 16 residues. V was pared by 2 bases and J by 5 bases, with 8 bases of the junction left unmatched. The germline V gene has CDR1 ENHRY and CDR2 SYGVKD. The table came from immunoSEQ multiplex PCR; TCRdb's copy has only in-frame clones and leaves some out. The top ten clones hold under 30% of a sample with more than 80,000 clones, about 70% of them seen once. The chain uses TRBV10-3 and TRBJ1-1; 10 positions agree with TRBD1. The clonotype was recovered from an older woman in a cohort sampled during active or convalescent COVID-19. The sample consisted of peripheral blood. The chain's CDR3 is CAISEPLTGGMTEAFF. The CDR3 coding sequence is TGTGCCATCAGTGAGCCCCTGACAGGGGGCATGACTGAAGCTTTCTTT.